What follows are 25 T cell receptor beta chains derived from one specimen sequenced in a study of molecular identifiers for immune sequencing clone quantification. TCRdb re-analysed the PCR reads in MiXCR, keeping a single row per CDR3 protein. The sample includes a few hundred thousand distinct CDR3 sequences, 20% to 25% of them seen just once. Material: naive CD8+ T cells from blood, with Jurkat cell RNA spiked in. The subset denotes: FACS-sorted CD8+CD4-CCR7+CD45RA+ naive T cells. The source of these receptors is a human donor in good health. Some libraries in this study had Jurkat cell RNA spiked in.

The rearrangement links TRBV7-6 to TRBJ2-2; 8 bases line up with TRBD1. Per the germline V gene, CDR1 is SGHVS and CDR2 is FNYEAQ. The CDR3 is made up of 17 amino acids. V shed 5 bases, J shed 1 base, and the junction held 9 bases outside the gene matches. CDR3 loop: CASSHYSGTGNTGELFF. Here the CDR3 DNA reads TGTGCCAGCAGCCATTATTCCGGGACAGGGAACACCGGGGAGCTGTTTTTT.

This clonotype has ten or more counts. V is TRBV20-1 and J is TRBJ2-3; 12 bases align to TRBD2. Losses at the gene ends were 5 bases for V and 5 bases for J; bases not matched to a gene: 11. Germline-derived CDR1 and CDR2 are DFQATT and SNEGSKA (reference sequence). The CDR3 totals 16 residues. CDR3 coding DNA: TGCAGTGCTCCTTCTCTAGCGGGGGGGCGCGGAGATACGCAGTATTTT. It is translated as CSAPSLAGGRGDTQYF.

In the case of this clonotype: A much bigger clone sits one base away, suggesting this may be a read error. The chain carries TRBV7-9 and TRBJ2-5; TRBD1 might be the D (6 bases). V was trimmed by 8 bases and J by 1 base, leaving 17 bases between them. Per the germline V gene, CDR1 is SEHNR and CDR2 is FQNEAQ (reference sequence). The CDR3 length is 15 residues. The chain's CDR3 is CASGSSGTSQETQYF. The CDR3, as DNA: TGTGCCAGCGGCTCTTCCGGGACAAGCCAAGAGACCCAGTACTTC.

A remark on this clonotype: A much larger clone is a single base away; this may be a read error. The chain is built from TRBV12-3 or TRBV12-4 and TRBJ2-3, with 13 bases matching TRBD2. V was pared by 6 bases and J by 1 base, with 10 bases of the junction left unmatched. The CDR3 has 18 residues. CDR3 in DNA: TGTGCCAGCAGCCTCGGACTAGCGGGAGTATGGGGCACAGATACGCAGTATTTT. Encoded protein: CASSLGLAGVWGTDTQYF.

The chain combines TRBV19 with TRBJ2-3, with TRBD2 matching over 9 bases. CDR3 size: 15 residues. The germline V gene encodes CDR1 LNHDA and CDR2 SQIVND (reference sequence). V was pared by 3 bases and J by 4 bases, with 5 bases of the junction left unmatched. The CDR3 spells CASSISGSRADTQYF. The DNA of the CDR3 is TGTGCCAGTAGTATTAGCGGGAGTCGGGCAGATACGCAGTATTTT.

The chain has TRBV30 and TRBJ1-1; D call uncertain. Germline CDR1 reads GTSNPN; CDR2 reads SVGIG (reference sequence). There are 14 residues in the CDR3. V dropped 4 bases and J dropped 3 bases, with 15 bases sitting between them. The CDR3 spells CAWNIIGSYTEAFF. As DNA, the CDR3 is TGTGCCTGGAATATAATAGGGTCTTACACTGAAGCTTTCTTT.

This clonotype was counted at least ten times. This rearrangement joins TRBV5-1 to TRBJ2-7, with D possibly matching TRBD1 (5 bases). V lost 4 bases to trimming and J lost 4 bases, with 9 bases between them. The germline V gene has CDR1 SGHRS and CDR2 YFSETQ. This CDR3 has 12 residues. This CDR3 is CASSQPGYEQYF. The CDR3, as DNA: TGCGCCAGCAGCCAACCAGGGTACGAGCAGTACTTC. The variable domain in full, with the rest retrieved from reference TRBV5-1 and TRBJ2-7, is KAGVTQTPRYLIKTRGQQVTLSCSPISGHRSVSWYQQTPGQGLQFLFEYFSETQRNKGNFPGRFSGRQFSNSRSEMNVSTLELGDSALYLCASSQPGYEQYFGPGTRLTVT.

V gene TRBV13 combines with J gene TRBJ2-5; perhaps D is TRBD1 or TRBD2 (5 bases each). V lost 1 base and J lost 5, with 17 bases in between. This CDR3 spans 16 amino acids. The germline V gene encodes CDR1 PRHDT and CDR2 FYEKMQ (reference sequence). The CDR3 nucleotides are TGTGCCAGCAGCTTAGTGGGGACCGCAAGACGGGAGACCCAGTACTTC. This sequence encodes CASSLVGTARRETQYF.

This clonotype was picked up many times. The chain is built from TRBV7-8 and TRBJ2-1; the D is unclear. V gave up 1 base and J gave up 5 bases, with 3 bases separating them. This CDR3 is built from 12 residues. Germline CDR1 SGHVS, CDR2 FQNEAQ. The CDR3 DNA sequence: TGTGCCAGCAGCTTAGGAGACAATGAGCAGTTCTTC. Its protein product is CASSLGDNEQFF. Filled out from reference TRBV7-8 and TRBJ2-1, the complete variable domain reads GAGVSQSPRYKVAKRGQDVALRCDPISGHVSLFWYQQALGQGPEFLTYFQNEAQLDKSGLPSDRFFAERPEGSVSTLKIQRTQQEDSAVYLCASSLGDNEQFFGPGTRLTVL.

This clonotype was observed a few times. V and J are TRBV27 and TRBJ1-1, with 8 bases aligning to TRBD1. This CDR3 comprises 14 residues. The germline V gene encodes CDR1 MNHEY and CDR2 SMNVEV (reference sequence). V trimming: 4 bases; J trimming: 1 base; junction bases outside the gene matches: 2. CDR3 coding DNA: TGTGCCAGCAGTTGGACAGGGACGAACACTGAAGCTTTCTTT. Amino acids: CASSWTGTNTEAFF.

With respect to this clonotype: Just one base apart from a much larger clone, this may be a read error. The chain has TRBV6-5 and TRBJ1-4; 7 bases map to TRBD1. CDR1 is MNHEY, CDR2 SVGAGI, per germline. The CDR3 is made up of 15 amino acids. V gave up 5 bases and J gave up 3 bases; unmatched junction bases: 6. The CDR3 region has the DNA TGTGCCAGCAGTGACAGGGTCTCGGCTAATGAAAAACTGTTTTTT. Encoded protein: CASSDRVSANEKLFF.

This clonotype was picked up a small number of times. The V gene is TRBV6-5, the J gene TRBJ1-2, with 7 bases fitting TRBD1. This CDR3 region has 13 residues. With V trimmed by 3 bases and J by 4 bases, 2 bases remained unmatched. Germline CDR1 is MNHEY and CDR2 is SVGAGI. CDR3 residues: CASSYRTGYGYTF. DNA of the CDR3: TGTGCCAGCAGTTATAGGACAGGCTATGGCTACACCTTC.

This clonotype appeared a few times. A much larger clonotype is one base distant, so this may be a read error. The chain joins TRBV7-9 to TRBJ2-3, with TRBD2 matching over 11 bases. Germline V gene data show CDR1 as SEHNR and CDR2 as FQNEAQ (reference sequence). CDR3 length: 19 amino acids. DNA of the CDR3: TGTGCCAGCAGCACAGGACTAGCGGGCACCCAATACCACACAGATACGCAGTTTTTT. This gives the protein CASSTGLAGTQYHTDTQFF. Full variable domain (remainder filled in from reference TRBV7-9 and TRBJ2-3): DTGVSQNPRHKITKRGQNVTFRCDPISEHNRLYWYRQTLGQGPEFLTYFQNEAQLEKSRLLSDRFSAERPKGSFSTLEIQRTEQGDSAMYLCASSTGLAGTQYHTDTQFFGPGTRLTVL.

In its sample, this clonotype was seen a few times. This rearrangement joins TRBV5-3 to TRBJ1-1; D unresolved. TRBV5-3 is assigned to the ORF class and has an uncertain function. The ends were cut back, 0 bases at V and 1 base at J, with 4 bases in the middle. The length of the CDR3 is 13 residues. The CDR3 protein is CARSLGWNTEAFF. As DNA, the CDR3 is TGTGCCAGAAGCTTGGGCTGGAACACTGAAGCTTTCTTT.

This clonotype was seen at least ten times. The V gene is TRBV2, the J gene TRBJ2-2; D unclear. Trimming stripped 5 bases from V and 3 bases from J, with 4 bases between. Germline lookup yields CDR1 SNHLY and CDR2 FYNNEI. This CDR3 contains 12 residues. CDR3 loop: CASSKDTGELFF. In DNA, the CDR3 is TGTGCCAGCAGTAAGGACACCGGGGAGCTGTTTTTT. Full variable domain (rest looked up from reference TRBV2 and TRBJ2-2): EPEVTQTPSHQVTQMGQEVILRCVPISNHLYFYWYRQILGQKVEFLVSFYNNEISEKSEIFDDQFSVERPDGSNFTLKIRSTKLEDSAMYFCASSKDTGELFFGEGSRLTVL.

In regard to this clonotype: This may be a read error: a much more frequent sequence differs by one nucleotide. The CDR3 sequence is CVSSQLAGGYNEQFF. The CDR3 region has the DNA TGTGTCAGCAGTCAACTAGCGGGAGGCTACAATGAGCAGTTCTTC. The chain is built from TRBV6-5 and TRBJ2-1, with TRBD2 matching over 12 bases. The CDR3 covers 15 residues. From germline, CDR1 is MNHEY and CDR2 SVGAGI.

The sample holds many counts of this clonotype. The chain uses TRBV29-1 and TRBJ1-1, with D possibly being TRBD1 (5 bases). The length of the CDR3 is 12 residues. Germline V lookup: CDR1 SQVTM, CDR2 ANQGSEA. Trimming removed 5 bases from V and 2 bases from J, with 9 bases in between. CDR3 amino acids: CSVNRKNTEAFF. DNA of the CDR3: TGCAGCGTTAACAGGAAAAACACTGAAGCTTTCTTT.

The V gene is TRBV9, the J gene TRBJ2-1; maybe TRBD2 (6 bases). The CDR3 is 16 residues long. Trimming pared 4 bases from V and 7 bases from J, leaving 21 bases between. Germline assignment: CDR1 SGDLS and CDR2 YYNGEE. The CDR3 bases are TGTGCCAGCAGCTCTATGGACTACCGGCTGGGTAATGAGCAGTTCTTC. This translates into CASSSMDYRLGNEQFF. Together with reference TRBV9 and TRBJ2-1, the CDR3 gives the full variable domain: DSGVTQTPKHLITATGQRVTLRCSPRSGDLSVYWYQQSLDQGLQFLIQYYNGEERAKGNILERFSAQQFPDLHSELNLSSLELGDSALYFCASSSMDYRLGNEQFFGPGTRLTVL.

About this clonotype itself: One base away lies a much larger clone, so this may be a sequencing read error. The CDR3 loop reads CASSCSTGTDTQYF. CDR3 coding DNA: TGTGCCAGCAGTTGCTCGACTGGCACAGATACGCAGTATTTT. J is TRBJ2-3 and V is TRBV6-5; no clear D. The germline V and J ends were trimmed by 4 bases and 1 base, with 9 bases remaining between them. The V gene's germline CDR1 is MNHEY and CDR2 SVGAGI. CDR3 length: 14 amino acids.

This rearrangement joins TRBV9 to TRBJ2-7, with TRBD1 identical over 7 bases. CDR3 length: 14 amino acids. Germline V lookup: CDR1 SGDLS, CDR2 YYNGEE. V lost 2 bases and J lost 5; bases outside the gene matches: 7. This chain's CDR3 is CASSVETGPNEQYF. CDR3 DNA sequence: TGTGCCAGCAGCGTCGAGACAGGGCCCAACGAGCAGTACTTC.

This clonotype occurred many times. The gene calls are TRBV6-5 and TRBJ2-7, with no clear D. Per the germline V gene, CDR1 is MNHEY and CDR2 is SVGAGI. The CDR3 consists of 13 residues. V lost 10 bases and J lost 5, with 18 bases in between. The DNA for the CDR3 is TGTGCCACCTCAAAAACCATCCGGGACGAGCAGTACTTC. Amino acids: CATSKTIRDEQYF.

For the CDR3, the DNA is TGTGCCAGCAGTCCCCCAGGGAGCATGGGCGAGCAGTACTTC. Translation gives CASSPPGSMGEQYF. The genes are TRBV7-9 and TRBJ2-7; D may be TRBD1 or TRBD2 (5 bases each). V was trimmed by 6 bases and J by 6 bases, leaving 18 bases between them. Germline V gene sequence: CDR1 SEHNR, CDR2 FQNEAQ (reference sequence). The CDR3 spans 14 residues.

This clonotype was seen a handful of times. The V gene is TRBV7-9, the J gene TRBJ2-1; 12 bases fit TRBD2. After removal of 5 bases from V and 7 bases from J, the junction contained 12 bases not matched to a gene. The length of the CDR3 is 17 residues. Germline CDR1 is SEHNR and CDR2 is FQNEAQ (reference sequence). CDR3 DNA sequence: TGTGCCAGCAGCGACGGACTAGCGGGGAGTTTTATGAATGAGCAGTTCTTC. Its translation: CASSDGLAGSFMNEQFF.

This clonotype was picked up many times. This sequence joins TRBV13 and TRBJ1-2; D is perhaps TRBD1 (5 bases). Trimming left V 5 bases short and J 10 bases short, with 17 bases between. The CDR3 totals 13 residues. Looked up from germline, CDR1 is PRHDT and CDR2 is FYEKMQ (reference sequence). CDR3 amino acids: CASSPGRKSTYTF. DNA for the CDR3: TGTGCCAGCAGCCCGGGACGTAAATCCACCTACACCTTC.

This clonotype was counted a few times. This chain uses TRBV4-1 with TRBJ2-7; 7 positions agree with TRBD2. This CDR3 spans 16 amino acids. Germline V gives CDR1 MGHRA, CDR2 YSYEKL. V shed 1 base and J 2 bases; nucleotides not matched to a gene: 8. CDR3 loop: CASSQVSMGGTYEQYF. The CDR3 DNA follows: TGCGCCAGCAGCCAAGTATCCATGGGGGGGACCTACGAGCAGTACTTC.